The next 27 T cell receptor beta chains were all read from a single sample in a study of blood T cells in healthy people across ages. PCR was performed a second time for roughly 7 to 11 cycles using a sample-barcoded 5' primer and a J-beta primer mix. TCRdb re-called the 5' RACE reads through MiXCR, storing one row per CDR3 protein. The sample has 700,000 or so distinct CDR3 sequences, around a fifth seen once. The sequencing sample was made of blood. The receptor set was obtained from a man aged 65 to 85 in good health.

The CDR3 here is CSVEDRLAGGEGGTDTQYF. The CDR3, as DNA: TGCAGCGTTGAAGATCGACTAGCGGGAGGGGAAGGTGGTACAGATACGCAGTATTTT. J is TRBJ2-3 and V is TRBV29-1, with TRBD2 matching 14 bases. The CDR3 runs 19 residues. The V segment lost 0 bases and the J segment 3 bases; nucleotides outside the gene matches: 11. Germline V CDR1 and CDR2: SQVTM, ANQGSEA.

V is TRBV6-5 and J is TRBJ1-2; maybe TRBD1 (5 bases). V gave up 8 bases and J gave up 1 base, with 14 bases separating them. The germline V gene has CDR1 MNHEY and CDR2 SVGAGI. The CDR3 is made up of 14 amino acids. The CDR3 region has the DNA TGTGCCAGCTGGGGCCAGACTATTAACTATGGCTACACCTTC. Its protein product is CASWGQTINYGYTF.

This clonotype was recorded a few times. The CDR3 DNA is TGTGCCAGCAGCTTTGGAGGGAGGGAGGAAAAACTGTTTTTT. Protein product: CASSFGGREEKLFF. The J gene is TRBJ1-4, the V gene TRBV7-9; D remains unclear. This CDR3 contains 14 residues. Germline values: CDR1 SEHNR, CDR2 FQNEAQ (reference sequence). V was trimmed by 3 bases and J by 8 bases, leaving 13 bases between them.

The CDR3 loop reads CASSKQGYGEKLFF. For the CDR3, the DNA is TGTGCCAGCAGCAAACAGGGTTACGGCGAAAAACTGTTTTTT. The chain joins TRBV7-9 to TRBJ1-4; a weak D match, TRBD1 (6 bases). Looked up from germline, CDR1 is SEHNR and CDR2 is FQNEAQ (reference sequence). With 5 bases removed from V and 8 bases from J, the gap between germline ends came to 15 bases. The CDR3 spans 14 residues. Combining the CDR3 with reference TRBV7-9 and TRBJ1-4 gives the whole variable domain DTGVSQNPRHKITKRGQNVTFRCDPISEHNRLYWYRQTLGQGPEFLTYFQNEAQLEKSRLLSDRFSAERPKGSFSTLEIQRTEQGDSAMYLCASSKQGYGEKLFFGSGTQLSVL.

The chain combines TRBV3-1 with TRBJ2-6; TRBD1 is a possible D gene (6 bases). The CDR3 consists of 17 residues. V dropped 6 bases and J dropped 0 bases, with 15 bases sitting between them. Looked up from germline, CDR1 is LGHDT and CDR2 is YNNKEL (reference sequence). CDR3 in amino acids: CASRQQGSNSGANVLTF. The CDR3 DNA follows: TGTGCCAGCAGGCAACAGGGTTCCAACTCTGGGGCCAACGTCCTGACTTTC.

This clonotype was picked up a small number of times. This chain uses TRBV20-1 with TRBJ2-2, with TRBD2 matching 8 bases. Germline-derived CDR1 and CDR2 are DFQATT and SNEGSKA (reference sequence). V shed 1 base, J shed 1 base, and the junction held 5 bases outside the gene matches. The CDR3 length is 16 residues. CDR3 sequence reads: CSARGRGGRNTGELFF. The CDR3 DNA reads as TGCAGTGCTAGAGGCCGCGGGGGGCGGAACACCGGGGAGCTGTTTTTT.

The sample holds a few counts of this clonotype. The chain links TRBV5-5 to TRBJ1-6; D uncertain. The CDR3 runs 15 residues. V gave up 3 bases and J gave up 0 bases, with 7 bases separating them. CDR1 is SGHKS and CDR2 is YYEKEE in the germline V gene (reference sequence). The CDR3 sequence: CASSSQSSYNSPLHF. In DNA, the CDR3 is TGTGCCAGCAGCTCACAGAGCTCCTATAATTCACCCCTCCACTTT.

A word on this clonotype: Relative to the germline gene, one junction end is altered; a read error may explain this. The chain links TRBV6-6 to TRBJ2-5; 7 positions agree with TRBD1. Germline V CDR1 and CDR2: MNHNY, SVGAGI (reference sequence). The CDR3 contains 18 residues. As DNA, the CDR3 is TGTGCCAGCAGTTACCCTCCGGGACAGTGGGTTTACCAAGAGACCCGGTACTTC. This codes for CASSYPPGQWVYQETRYF.

The J gene is TRBJ2-1, the V gene TRBV19; tentatively, D is TRBD1 (6 bases). Per germline, CDR1 LNHDA and CDR2 SQIVND (reference sequence). The V gene lost 7 bases and the J gene lost 10 bases, with 14 bases spanning the gap. The CDR3 is made up of 12 amino acids. The CDR3 DNA reads as TGTGCCAGTACCCCTACAGGGTTCGAGCAGTTCTTC. Translating it yields CASTPTGFEQFF.

The chain is built from TRBV5-1 and TRBJ2-5; the D gene is possibly TRBD2 (5 bases). The DNA end lines up better with TRBJ2-1; the J call may be wrong. The CDR3 totals 16 residues. Per germline, CDR1 SGHRS and CDR2 YFSETQ. The CDR3 here is CASSLGLGGMGDEQFF. The CDR3 bases are TGCGCCAGCAGCTTGGGTTTAGGAGGTATGGGAGATGAGCAGTTCTTC.

V gene TRBV6-5 combines with J gene TRBJ1-2; tentative D call: TRBD1 (6 bases). The CDR3 has 13 residues. Deletions cut 7 bases from V and 0 bases from J, with 9 bases between. CDR1 is MNHEY, CDR2 SVGAGI, per germline. CDR3 amino acids: CASTQGPNYGYTF. CDR3 DNA sequence: TGTGCCAGCACCCAGGGGCCTAACTATGGCTACACCTTC.

The chain uses TRBV6-1 and TRBJ2-5, with D maybe TRBD1 (6 bases). The ends were cut back, 5 bases at V and 1 base at J, with 29 bases in the middle. Germline lookup yields CDR1 MNHNS and CDR2 SASEGT. CDR3 length: 20 amino acids. CDR3 sequence (DNA): TGTGCCAGCAGTCGTTTACCGAAACAGGGAAAACTGGTTGTCCAAGAGACCCAGTACTTC. It is translated as CASSRLPKQGKLVVQETQYF.

The V call is TRBV4-3, the J call TRBJ2-6; D is perhaps TRBD2 (5 bases). The germline V and J ends were trimmed by 1 base and 4 bases, with 17 bases remaining between them. Germline assignment: CDR1 LGHNA and CDR2 YSLEER. This CDR3 spans 18 amino acids. The CDR3 spells CASSQGHGGSSGANVLTF. CDR3 sequence (DNA): TGCGCCAGCAGCCAAGGACACGGAGGTTCCTCCGGGGCCAACGTCCTGACTTTC.

This clonotype showed up just a few times. This rearrangement joins TRBV9 to TRBJ1-2; 8 nucleotides agree with TRBD1. Germline CDR1 and CDR2: SGDLS and YYNGEE. The junction had 8 bases not matched to a gene; V was cut back by 0 bases and J by 4 bases. This CDR3 spans 16 amino acids. DNA for the CDR3: TGTGCCAGCAGCGTAGAGATCACAGGGGGGATCTATGGCTACACCTTC. Its protein is CASSVEITGGIYGYTF.

This clonotype was seen only a few times. The CDR3 here is CSARPLALRAGELFF. CDR3 nucleotides: TGCAGTGCTAGGCCGCTAGCACTCCGTGCCGGGGAGCTGTTTTTT. The rearrangement joins TRBV20-1 to TRBJ2-2; D is perhaps TRBD2 (5 bases). CDR1 and CDR2 (germline): DFQATT, SNEGSKA (reference sequence). The CDR3 runs to 15 residues. V lost 3 bases to trimming and J lost 6 bases, with 17 bases between them.

Only a few counts were recorded for this clonotype. At one end the junction does not follow the germline gene, possibly because of a read error. The genes are TRBV7-8 and TRBJ1-3; the match to TRBD1 covers 10 bases. This CDR3 is 13 amino acids long. The germline gives CDR1 SGHVS, CDR2 FQNEAQ. The CDR3 region is CASSLGGQGTPGF. CDR3 bases: TGTGCCAGCAGCTTAGGGGGACAGGGGACGCCTGGCTTT.

The chain links TRBV7-9 to TRBJ1-1, with D possibly being TRBD1 (6 bases). Trimming shortened V by 3 bases and J by 7 bases, and 15 bases separated the two germline ends. The length of the CDR3 is 14 residues. The germline gives CDR1 SEHNR, CDR2 FQNEAQ (reference sequence). CDR3 region: CASSFPRGEVEAFF. As DNA, the CDR3 is TGTGCCAGCAGCTTCCCCAGGGGAGAAGTTGAAGCTTTCTTT.

This clonotype appeared a few times. J is TRBJ1-2 and V is TRBV5-1; D is uncertain. The CDR3 covers 14 residues. V was clipped by 4 bases and J by 5 bases, with 15 bases between them. The germline CDR1 and CDR2 sequences are SGHRS and YFSETQ. CDR3 nucleotides: TGCGCCAGCAGCATCGCGGGCGATGGGTATGGCTACACCTTC. As protein: CASSIAGDGYGYTF.

This clonotype occurred a few times. This chain connects TRBV5-5 to TRBJ1-1, with D perhaps TRBD1 (5 bases). Germline CDR1 and CDR2: SGHKS and YYEKEE (reference sequence). This CDR3 comprises 14 residues. V was trimmed by 1 base and J by 5 bases, leaving 12 bases between them. The CDR3 loop reads CASSLIGVGTEAFF. The CDR3 nucleotides are TGTGCCAGCAGCTTGATAGGGGTTGGTACTGAAGCTTTCTTT.

For the CDR3, the DNA is TGTGCCAGCAGTTGGGGTCAGGGGCGAAATCAGCCCCAGCATTTT. Encoded protein: CASSWGQGRNQPQHF. This chain uses TRBV12-3 or TRBV12-4 with TRBJ1-5; D might be TRBD1 (6 bases). The V end was cut by 4 bases, the J end by 4 bases, with 14 bases between. The CDR3 spans 15 residues.

The chain links TRBV28 to TRBJ2-7; D not certain. Germline V lookup: CDR1 MDHEN, CDR2 SYDVKM. V lost 8 bases to trimming and J lost 3 bases, with 20 bases between them. The CDR3 extends over 15 amino acids. The CDR3 is CASGSLRPSRYEQYF. The CDR3 nucleotides read TGTGCCAGCGGTTCTCTGCGACCATCGCGCTACGAGCAGTACTTC.

This clonotype was seen a handful of times. This chain joins TRBV29-1 and TRBJ2-2; a possible D gene is TRBD1 (6 bases). The length of the CDR3 is 13 residues. CDR1 and CDR2 (germline): SQVTM, ANQGSEA. With 1 base removed from V and 7 bases from J, the gap between germline ends came to 10 bases. CDR3 bases: TGCAGCGTTGAAGGGACAGCTGGCGGGGAGCTGTTTTTT. Its translation: CSVEGTAGGELFF.

The rearrangement joins TRBV29-1 to TRBJ1-1; D remains ambiguous. CDR1 is SQVTM, CDR2 ANQGSEA, per germline. V dropped 1 base and J dropped 7 bases, with 10 bases sitting between them. The CDR3 runs to 12 residues. CDR3 in DNA: TGCAGCGTTGAAGCCGAAGGCGTTGAAGCTTTCTTT. Protein: CSVEAEGVEAFF.

This clonotype was detected ten times or more. The chain joins TRBV5-6 to TRBJ1-2; no clear D gene. CDR1 and CDR2 from the germline V gene are SGHDT and YYEEEE. The V end was cut by 7 bases, the J end by 8 bases, with 15 bases between. The CDR3 length is 12 residues. CDR3 loop: CASGRRTLGYTF. The CDR3, as DNA: TGTGCCAGCGGCCGACGGACCCTAGGCTACACCTTC.

This clonotype was counted a few times. The chain is built from TRBV9 and TRBJ2-1; D is unclear. Germline V gene lookup returns CDR1 SGDLS and CDR2 YYNGEE. The V end was cut by 3 bases, the J end by 6 bases, with 10 bases between. The CDR3 covers 13 residues. CDR3 in amino acids: CASSASFGNEQFF. For the CDR3, the DNA is TGTGCCAGCAGCGCCAGTTTCGGCAATGAGCAGTTCTTC.

This clonotype came up a few times. The chain uses TRBV5-1 and TRBJ1-5; D unclear. Trimming took 0 bases from V and 1 from J, leaving 11 bases between them. Per germline, CDR1 SGHRS and CDR2 YFSETQ. This CDR3 contains 16 residues. As DNA, the CDR3 is TGCGCCAGCAGCTTGGTCCCAGGAGCGAGCAATCAGCCCCAGCATTTT. Protein product: CASSLVPGASNQPQHF.

The chain combines TRBV25-1 with TRBJ2-7; D is perhaps TRBD1 (5 bases). CDR3 length: 12 amino acids. Germline V gives CDR1 MGHDK, CDR2 SYGVNS. Trimming left V 6 bases short and J 2 bases short, with 8 bases between. The CDR3 sequence: CASRAGTYEQYF. The CDR3 DNA is TGTGCCAGCAGAGCAGGGACCTACGAGCAGTACTTC.